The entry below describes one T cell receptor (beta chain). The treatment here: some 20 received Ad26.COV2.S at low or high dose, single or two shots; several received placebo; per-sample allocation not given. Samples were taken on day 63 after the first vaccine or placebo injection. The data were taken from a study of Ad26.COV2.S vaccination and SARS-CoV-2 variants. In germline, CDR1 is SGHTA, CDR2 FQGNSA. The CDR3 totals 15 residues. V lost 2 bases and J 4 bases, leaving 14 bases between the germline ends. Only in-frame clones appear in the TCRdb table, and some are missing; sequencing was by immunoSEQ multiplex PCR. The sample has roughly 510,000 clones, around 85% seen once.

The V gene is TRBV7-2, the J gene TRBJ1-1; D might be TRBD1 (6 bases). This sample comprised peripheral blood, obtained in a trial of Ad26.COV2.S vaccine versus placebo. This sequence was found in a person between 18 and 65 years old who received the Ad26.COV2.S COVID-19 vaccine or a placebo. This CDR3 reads CASSLWGTSSTEAFF. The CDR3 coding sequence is TGTGCCAGCAGCTTATGGGGGACATCGAGCACTGAAGCTTTCTTT.